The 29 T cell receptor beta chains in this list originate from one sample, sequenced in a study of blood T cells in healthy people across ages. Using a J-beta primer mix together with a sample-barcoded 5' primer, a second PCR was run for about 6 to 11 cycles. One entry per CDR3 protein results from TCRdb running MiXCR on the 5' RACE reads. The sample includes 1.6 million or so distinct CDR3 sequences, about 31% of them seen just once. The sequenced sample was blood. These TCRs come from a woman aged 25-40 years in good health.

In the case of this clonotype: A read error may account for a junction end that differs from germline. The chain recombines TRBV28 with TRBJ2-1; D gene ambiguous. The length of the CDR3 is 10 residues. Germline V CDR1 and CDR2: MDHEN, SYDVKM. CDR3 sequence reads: CASSSRGQFF. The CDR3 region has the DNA TGTGCCAGTAGTTCCCGAGGCCAGTTCTTC.

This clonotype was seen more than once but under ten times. The CDR3 is CAGRGQRDAPGGSTDTQYF. For the CDR3, the DNA is TGTGCCGGACGCGGACAGAGGGACGCCCCGGGGGGGAGCACAGATACGCAGTATTTT. J is TRBJ2-3 and V is TRBV7-9, with TRBD2 matching 8 bases. CDR1 is SEHNR, CDR2 FQNEAQ, per germline (reference sequence). Trimming cost V 11 bases and J 0 bases; bases outside gene matches: 22. The CDR3 totals 19 residues.

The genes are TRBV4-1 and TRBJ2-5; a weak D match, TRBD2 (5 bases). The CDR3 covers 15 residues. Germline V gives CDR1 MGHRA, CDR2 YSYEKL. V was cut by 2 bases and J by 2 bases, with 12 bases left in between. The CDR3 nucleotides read TGCGCCAGCAGCCAAAATCTCCGGGGACAAGAGACCCAGTACTTC. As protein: CASSQNLRGQETQYF.

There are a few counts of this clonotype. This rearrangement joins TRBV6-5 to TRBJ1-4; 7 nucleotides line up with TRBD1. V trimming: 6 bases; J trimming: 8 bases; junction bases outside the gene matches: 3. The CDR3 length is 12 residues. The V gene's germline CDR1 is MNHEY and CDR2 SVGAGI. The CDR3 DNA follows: TGTGCCAGCAGCTGGGACAGAGAAAAACTGTTTTTT. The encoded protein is CASSWDREKLFF.

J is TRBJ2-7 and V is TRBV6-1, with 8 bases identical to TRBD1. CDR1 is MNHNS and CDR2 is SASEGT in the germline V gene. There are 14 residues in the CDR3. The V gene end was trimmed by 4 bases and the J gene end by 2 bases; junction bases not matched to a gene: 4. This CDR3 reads CASSAGGSPYEQYF. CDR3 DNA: TGTGCCAGCAGTGCAGGGGGCTCCCCCTACGAGCAGTACTTC.

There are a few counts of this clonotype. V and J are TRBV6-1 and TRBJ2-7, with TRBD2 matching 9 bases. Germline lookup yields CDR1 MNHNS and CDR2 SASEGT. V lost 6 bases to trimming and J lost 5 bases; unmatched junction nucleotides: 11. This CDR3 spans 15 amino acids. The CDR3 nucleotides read TGTGCCAGCAGAAGTGGAGCGGGGGGAGGCCACGAGCAGTACTTC. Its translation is CASRSGAGGGHEQYF.

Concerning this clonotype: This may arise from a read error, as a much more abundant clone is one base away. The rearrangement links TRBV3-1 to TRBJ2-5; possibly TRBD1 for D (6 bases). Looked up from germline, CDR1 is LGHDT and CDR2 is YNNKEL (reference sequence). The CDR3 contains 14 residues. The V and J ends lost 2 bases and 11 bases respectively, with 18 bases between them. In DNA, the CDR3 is TGTGCCAGCAGCCAATGGGGACAATACAATGAGCAGTACTTC. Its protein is CASSQWGQYNEQYF.

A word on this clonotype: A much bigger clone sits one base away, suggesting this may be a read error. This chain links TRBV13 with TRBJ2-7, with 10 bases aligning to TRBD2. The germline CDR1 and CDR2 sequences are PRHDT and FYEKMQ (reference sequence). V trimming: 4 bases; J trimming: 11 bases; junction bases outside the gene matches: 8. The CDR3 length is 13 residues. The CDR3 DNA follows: TGTGCCAGCAGCTCAGGCCGAGGGACTAGCGAGTACTTC. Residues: CASSSGRGTSEYF.

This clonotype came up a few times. The CDR3 DNA reads as TGTGCCAGCAGTTACTTCGCGACAGGGGGCTACGAGCAGTACTTC. Translating it yields CASSYFATGGYEQYF. This chain links TRBV6-5 with TRBJ2-7, with TRBD1 matching over 9 bases. The CDR3 has 15 residues. Trimming at V came to 1 base and at J to 3 bases, leaving 4 bases not matched to a gene. Germline assignment: CDR1 MNHEY and CDR2 SVGAGI.

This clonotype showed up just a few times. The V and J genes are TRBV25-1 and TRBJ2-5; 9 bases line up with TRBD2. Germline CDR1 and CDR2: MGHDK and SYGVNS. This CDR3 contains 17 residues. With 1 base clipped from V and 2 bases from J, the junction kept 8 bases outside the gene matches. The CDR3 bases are TGTGCCAGCAGTGAATCCCCTAGCGGGGTCTTACAAGAGACCCAGTACTTC. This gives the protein CASSESPSGVLQETQYF.

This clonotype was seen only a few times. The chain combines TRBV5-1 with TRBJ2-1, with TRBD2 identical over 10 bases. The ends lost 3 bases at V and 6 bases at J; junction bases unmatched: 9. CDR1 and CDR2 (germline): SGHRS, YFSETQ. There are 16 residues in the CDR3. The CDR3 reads CASSWTSGKKGNEQFF. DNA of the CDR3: TGCGCCAGCAGCTGGACTAGCGGAAAGAAGGGCAATGAGCAGTTCTTC.

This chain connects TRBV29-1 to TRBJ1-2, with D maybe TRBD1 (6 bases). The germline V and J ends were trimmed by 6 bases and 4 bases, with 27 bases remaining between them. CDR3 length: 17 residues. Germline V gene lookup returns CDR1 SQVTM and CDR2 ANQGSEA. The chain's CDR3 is CSVGQPGQIRESYGYTF. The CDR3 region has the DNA TGCAGCGTGGGGCAACCCGGACAGATCCGGGAATCCTATGGCTACACCTTC.

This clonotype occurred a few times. The CDR3 sequence is CASSEASRERETQYF. The CDR3 nucleotides read TGTGCCAGCAGTGAAGCGTCCAGGGAGAGAGAGACCCAGTACTTC. This sequence joins TRBV2 and TRBJ2-5; tentatively, D is TRBD1 or TRBD2 (5 bases each). The CDR3 extends over 15 amino acids. The germline V gene encodes CDR1 SNHLY and CDR2 FYNNEI. Trimming took off 0 bases at V and 4 bases at J, with 12 bases between the two ends.

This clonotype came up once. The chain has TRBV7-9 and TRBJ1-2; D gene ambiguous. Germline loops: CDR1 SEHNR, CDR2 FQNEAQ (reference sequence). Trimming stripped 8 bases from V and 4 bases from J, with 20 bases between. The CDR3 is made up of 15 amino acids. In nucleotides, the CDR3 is TGTGCCAGCGGCCCGCTTGACGGAAGAAGCTATGGCTACACCTTC. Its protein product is CASGPLDGRSYGYTF.

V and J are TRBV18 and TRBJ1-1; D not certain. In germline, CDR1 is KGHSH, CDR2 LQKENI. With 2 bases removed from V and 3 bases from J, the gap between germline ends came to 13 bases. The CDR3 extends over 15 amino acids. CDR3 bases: TGTGCCAGCTCACCATGGAGGGTTGAGCACACTGAAGCTTTCTTT. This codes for CASSPWRVEHTEAFF.

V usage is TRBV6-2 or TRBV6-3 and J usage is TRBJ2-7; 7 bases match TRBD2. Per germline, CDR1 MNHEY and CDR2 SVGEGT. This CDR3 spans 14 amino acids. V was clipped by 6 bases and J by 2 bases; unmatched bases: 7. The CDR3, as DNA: TGTGCCAGCAGGGATTGGCTAGCGGCCTACGAGCAGTACTTC. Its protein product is CASRDWLAAYEQYF.

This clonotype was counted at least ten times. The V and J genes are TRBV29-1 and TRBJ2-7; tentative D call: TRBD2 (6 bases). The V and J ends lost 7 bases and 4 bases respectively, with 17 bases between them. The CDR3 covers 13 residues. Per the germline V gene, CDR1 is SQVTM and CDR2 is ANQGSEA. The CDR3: CSAGGTGTYEQYF. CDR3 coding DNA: TGCAGCGCCGGAGGGACGGGGACGTACGAGCAGTACTTC.

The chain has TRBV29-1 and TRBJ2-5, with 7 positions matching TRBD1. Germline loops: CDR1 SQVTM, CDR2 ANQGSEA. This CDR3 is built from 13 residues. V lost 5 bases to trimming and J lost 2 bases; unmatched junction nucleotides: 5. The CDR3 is CSVRQGTQETQYF. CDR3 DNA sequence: TGCAGCGTTCGACAGGGTACACAAGAGACCCAGTACTTC.

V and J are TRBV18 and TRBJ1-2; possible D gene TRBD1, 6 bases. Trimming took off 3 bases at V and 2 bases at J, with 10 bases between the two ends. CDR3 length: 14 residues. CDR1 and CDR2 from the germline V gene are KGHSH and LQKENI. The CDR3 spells CASSPRDMNYGYTF. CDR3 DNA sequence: TGTGCCAGCTCACCCCGGGACATGAACTATGGCTACACCTTC.

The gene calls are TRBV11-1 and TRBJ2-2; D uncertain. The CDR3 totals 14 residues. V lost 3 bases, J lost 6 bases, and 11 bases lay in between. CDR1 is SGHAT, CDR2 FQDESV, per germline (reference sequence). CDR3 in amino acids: CASSLGQTAGELFF. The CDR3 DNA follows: TGTGCCAGCAGCTTGGGCCAGACCGCCGGGGAGCTGTTTTTT.

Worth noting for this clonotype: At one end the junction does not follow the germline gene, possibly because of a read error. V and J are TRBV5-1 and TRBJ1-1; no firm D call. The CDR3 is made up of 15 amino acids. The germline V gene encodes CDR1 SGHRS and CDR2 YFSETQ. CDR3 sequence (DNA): TGCGCCTGCAGCCCCAGAATAGCCATGAACACTGAAGCTTTCTTT. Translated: CACSPRIAMNTEAFF.

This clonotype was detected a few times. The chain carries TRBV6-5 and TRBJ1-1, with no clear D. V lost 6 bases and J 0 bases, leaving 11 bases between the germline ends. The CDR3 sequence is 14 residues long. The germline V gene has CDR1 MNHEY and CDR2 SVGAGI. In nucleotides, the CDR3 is TGTGCCAGCAGCGAAGGGTGGATGAACACTGAAGCTTTCTTT. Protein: CASSEGWMNTEAFF.

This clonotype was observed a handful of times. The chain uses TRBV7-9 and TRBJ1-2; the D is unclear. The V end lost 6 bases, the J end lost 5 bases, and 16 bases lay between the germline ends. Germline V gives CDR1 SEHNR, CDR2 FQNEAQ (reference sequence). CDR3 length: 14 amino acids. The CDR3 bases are TGTGCCAGCAGTTCGGGTTGGCAGGCTTATGGCTACACCTTC. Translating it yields CASSSGWQAYGYTF. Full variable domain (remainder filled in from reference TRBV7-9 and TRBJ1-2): DTGVSQNPRHKITKRGQNVTFRCDPISEHNRLYWYRQTLGQGPEFLTYFQNEAQLEKSRLLSDRFSAERPKGSFSTLEIQRTEQGDSAMYLCASSSGWQAYGYTFGSGTRLTVV.

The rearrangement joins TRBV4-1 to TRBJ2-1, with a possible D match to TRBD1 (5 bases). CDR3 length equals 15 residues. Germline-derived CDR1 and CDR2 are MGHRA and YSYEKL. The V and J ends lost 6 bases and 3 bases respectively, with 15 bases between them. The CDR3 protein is CASSQRFDSYNEQFF. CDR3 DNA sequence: TGCGCCAGCAGTCAACGGTTTGACAGCTACAATGAGCAGTTCTTC.

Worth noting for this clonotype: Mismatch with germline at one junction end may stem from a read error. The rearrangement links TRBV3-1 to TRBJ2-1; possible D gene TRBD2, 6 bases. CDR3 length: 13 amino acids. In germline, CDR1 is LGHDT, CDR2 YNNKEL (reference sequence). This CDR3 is CAGSPLGGGEQFF. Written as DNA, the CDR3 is TGTGCCGGCAGTCCTCTGGGTGGGGGGGAGCAGTTCTTC.

CDR3 residues: CSAMRGGDGEQYF. The CDR3 region has the DNA TGCAGTGCTATGAGGGGGGGCGACGGCGAGCAGTACTTC. The chain links TRBV20-1 to TRBJ2-7, with D tentatively TRBD2 (7 bases). V lost 4 bases, J lost 6 bases, and 16 bases lay in between. The CDR3 extends over 13 amino acids. Germline values: CDR1 DFQATT, CDR2 SNEGSKA (reference sequence).

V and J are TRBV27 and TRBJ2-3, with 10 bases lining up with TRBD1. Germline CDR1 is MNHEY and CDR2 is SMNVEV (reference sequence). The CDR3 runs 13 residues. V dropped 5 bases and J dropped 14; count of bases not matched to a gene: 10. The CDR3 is CASSPRTGGGSYF. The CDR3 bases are TGTGCCAGCAGTCCCAGGACAGGGGGTGGATCGTATTTT.

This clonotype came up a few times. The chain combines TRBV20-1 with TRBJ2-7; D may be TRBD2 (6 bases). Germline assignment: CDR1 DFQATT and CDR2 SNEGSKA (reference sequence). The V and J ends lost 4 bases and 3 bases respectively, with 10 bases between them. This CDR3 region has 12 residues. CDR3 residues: CSAKTSHYEQYF. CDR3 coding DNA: TGCAGTGCTAAGACTAGTCACTACGAGCAGTACTTC.

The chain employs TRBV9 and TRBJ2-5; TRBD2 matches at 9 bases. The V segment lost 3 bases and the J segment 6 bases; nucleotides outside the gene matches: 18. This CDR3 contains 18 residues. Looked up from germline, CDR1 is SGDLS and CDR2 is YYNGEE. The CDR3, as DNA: TGTGCCAGCAGCGAGGGGCCGTCCGGGACTAGCATGGCAAAGACCCAGTACTTC. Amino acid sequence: CASSEGPSGTSMAKTQYF.